This T cell receptor beta chain appears in the sequencing data of a study of OX40 agonist ivuxolimab in advanced cancers. TCRdb's copy holds only in-frame clones and misses some; the assay was immunoSEQ multiplex PCR. The table lists roughly 58,000 clones, 70% to 85% of them singletons. The CDR3 runs 15 residues. Germline V gene sequence: CDR1 MDHEN, CDR2 SYDVKM. The V gene end was trimmed by 4 bases and the J gene end by 8 bases; junction bases not matched to a gene: 7. Sample: CD4+ or CD8+ T cells sorted from blood, taken in a trial of the OX40 agonist ivuxolimab. V is TRBV28 and J is TRBJ1-4; 10 bases align to TRBD1. This sequence originates from an adult with an advanced solid tumor such as melanoma, head and neck, liver or kidney cancer. CDR3 nucleotides: TGTGCCAGCAGTTCTAGACAGGGGGCGCGCGAAAAACTGTTTTTT. Translated, it gives CASSSRQGAREKLFF.